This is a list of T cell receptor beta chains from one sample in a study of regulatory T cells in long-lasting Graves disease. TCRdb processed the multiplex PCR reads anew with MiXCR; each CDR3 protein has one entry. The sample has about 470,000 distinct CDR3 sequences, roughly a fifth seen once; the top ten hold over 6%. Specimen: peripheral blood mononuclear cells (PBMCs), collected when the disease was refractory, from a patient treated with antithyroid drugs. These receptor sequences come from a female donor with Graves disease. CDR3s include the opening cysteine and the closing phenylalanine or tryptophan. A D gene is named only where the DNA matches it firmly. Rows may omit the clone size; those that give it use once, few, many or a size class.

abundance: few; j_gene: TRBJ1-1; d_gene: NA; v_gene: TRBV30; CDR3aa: CAWNRGTEAFF; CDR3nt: TGTGCCTGGAACCGAGGCACTGAAGCTTTCTTT
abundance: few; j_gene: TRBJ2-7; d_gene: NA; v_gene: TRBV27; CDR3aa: CASSSRDTDYEQYF; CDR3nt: TGTGCCAGCAGTTCCCGGGACACCGACTACGAGCAGTACTTC
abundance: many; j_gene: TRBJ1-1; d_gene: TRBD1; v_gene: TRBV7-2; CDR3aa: CASSLSRGGHTEAFF; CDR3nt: TGTGCCAGCAGCTTAAGTCGAGGGGGCCATACTGAAGCTTTCTTT
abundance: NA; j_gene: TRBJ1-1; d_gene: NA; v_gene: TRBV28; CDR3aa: CASSLFSFGGSNTEAFF; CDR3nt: TGTGCCAGCAGTTTATTCAGTTTCGGGGGCTCGAACACTGAAGCTTTCTTT
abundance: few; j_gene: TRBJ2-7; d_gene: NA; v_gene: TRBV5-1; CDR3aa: CASGDGDPLSEQYF; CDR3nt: TGCGCCAGCGGAGATGGGGACCCGCTTTCCGAGCAGTACTTC
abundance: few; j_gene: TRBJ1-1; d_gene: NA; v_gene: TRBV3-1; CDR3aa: CASSPIGVTEAFF; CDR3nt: TGTGCCAGCAGCCCCATCGGAGTTACTGAAGCTTTCTTT
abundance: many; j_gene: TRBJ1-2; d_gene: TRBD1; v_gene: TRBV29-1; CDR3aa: CSVEGQGAGGYTF; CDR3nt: TGCAGCGTGGAAGGACAGGGGGCAGGTGGCTACACCTTC
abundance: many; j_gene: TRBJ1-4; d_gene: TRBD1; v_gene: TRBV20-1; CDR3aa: CSATIRGTGNEKLFF; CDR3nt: TGCAGTGCTACAATTCGCGGGACAGGGAATGAAAAACTGTTTTTT
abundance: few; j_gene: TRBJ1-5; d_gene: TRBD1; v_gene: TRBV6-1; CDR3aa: CASSRTGTGVNQPQHF; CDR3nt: TGTGCCAGCAGTCGAACCGGGACAGGAGTAAATCAGCCCCAGCATTTT
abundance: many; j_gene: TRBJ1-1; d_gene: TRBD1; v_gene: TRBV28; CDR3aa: CASSKDRDTEAFF; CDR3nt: TGTGCCAGCAGTAAGGACAGGGACACTGAAGCTTTCTTT
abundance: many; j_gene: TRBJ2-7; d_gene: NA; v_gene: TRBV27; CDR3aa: CASSLTRGAYEQYF; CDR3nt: TGTGCCAGCAGCTTAACCAGGGGCGCCTACGAGCAGTACTTC
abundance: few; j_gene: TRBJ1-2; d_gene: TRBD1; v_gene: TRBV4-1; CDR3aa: CASSQDWGQGSRYTF; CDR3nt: TGCGCCAGCAGCCAAGATTGGGGACAGGGGAGTCGCTACACCTTC
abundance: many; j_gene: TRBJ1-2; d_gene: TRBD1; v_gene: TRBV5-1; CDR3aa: CASRRTGTGEGYTF; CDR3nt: TGCGCCAGCCGAAGGACCGGGACAGGGGAAGGCTACACCTTC
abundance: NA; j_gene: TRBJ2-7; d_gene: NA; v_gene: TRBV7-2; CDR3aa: CASNPGWTYEQYF; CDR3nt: TGTGCCAGCAACCCGGGGTGGACCTACGAGCAGTACTTC
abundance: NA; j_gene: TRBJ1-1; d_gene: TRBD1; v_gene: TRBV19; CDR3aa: CASSRRQGYTEAFF; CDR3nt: TGTGCCAGTAGTAGAAGACAGGGATATACTGAAGCTTTCTTT
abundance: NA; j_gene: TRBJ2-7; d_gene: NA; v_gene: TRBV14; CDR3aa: CASSPEDRPWEQYF; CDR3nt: TGTGCCAGCAGCCCGGAGGACCGCCCTTGGGAGCAGTACTTC